Listed here is a single T cell receptor beta chain. Its antigen is unidentified. These data come from a study of T cells expressing NK-cell markers. CDR1 is SEHNR and CDR2 is FQNEAQ in the germline V gene (reference sequence). The CDR3 spans 14 residues. Findings and limits, study-wide: Researchers report these clonotypes also headed the CD3+CD56-NKG2C+ fraction in several donors. CD8+ T cells in over 5 donors included dominant NKG2C+ clonotypes at roughly 1.0-7.0%.

Researchers built TCR beta cDNA using 5'RACE template switching with UMIs. TCRdb re-called the 5' RACE reads; every CDR3 protein appears as one record, without DNA. This sample's table has hundreds of thousands of distinct CDR3 sequences. The V call is TRBV7-9, the J call TRBJ1-6. The receptor's source is a woman aged 18 to 69 in good health. Material for sequencing was blood T cells: a sorted CD56 or NKG2C T cell subset, CD4+ or CD8+ T cells, or bulk PBMC T cells (not recorded which). CDR3 in amino acids: CASSLEQYNSPLHF.